This T cell receptor (beta chain) was captured in a study of blood T cell repertoires in COVID-19. Study information: Samples representing acute and convalescent COVID-19 were sourced from the United States, Italy and Spain. In each case, the material was cDNA or gDNA derived from T cells, B-cell-depleted T cells, or PBMCs.

Looked up from germline, CDR1 is SGHAT and CDR2 is FQNNGV. V shed 4 bases and J shed 6 bases, with 23 bases lying between them. CDR3 length: 17 amino acids. The authors' processing: Amplifying reference gene primers gave estimates of nucleated cell counts. Here immunoSEQ multiplex PCR was the method, and the copy in TCRdb shows in-frame clones only, minus some. That table supplies the V and J calls and clone size; D and trimming were determined from the DNA. The data hold more than 150,000 clones, with approximately 90% observed a single time. This receptor was obtained from a woman aged 18 to 35 who had recovered from COVID-19. Sequencing used peripheral blood. The chain has TRBV11-2 and TRBJ2-3; unclear D gene. For the CDR3, the DNA is TGTGCCAGCAGCTCCCTCGTGGCAGAGGTCGGGTGGGATACGCAGTATTTT. This translates into CASSSLVAEVGWDTQYF.